The clone carrying this T cell receptor beta chain was counted ten times or more. Its antigen remains unknown. This specimen comes from a study of blood T cells in healthy people across ages. Overall study findings and caveats: Researchers judged that diversity estimates from one million T cells fell short of true values.

Looked up from germline, CDR1 is SEHNR and CDR2 is FQNEAQ (reference sequence). There are 15 residues in the CDR3. The V end lost 2 bases, the J end lost 5 bases, and 13 bases lay between the germline ends. Alongside a J-beta primer mix, a sample-barcoded 5' primer served in a second PCR lasting about 6 to 11 cycles. A 12-random-nucleotide template-switch adaptor tagged each cDNA molecule. TCRdb processed the 5' RACE reads anew with MiXCR; each CDR3 protein has one entry. The table has 590,000 or so distinct CDR3 sequences, approximately 30% seen once; the top ten hold more than 15%. The sequenced sample was blood. This TCR derives from a woman aged 80 or over in good health. This chain connects TRBV7-9 to TRBJ2-4; weak D call: TRBD1 (5 bases). This CDR3 reads CASSLSSLGQNIQYF. CDR3 DNA sequence: TGTGCCAGCAGCTTAAGTAGCTTGGGGCAAAACATTCAGTACTTC.